The 24 T cell receptor beta chains in this list originate from one sample, sequenced in a study of T-cell reconstitution after alpha-beta-depleted transplantation in children. Unique molecular identifiers were incorporated during preparation of the TCRbeta library. Each CDR3 protein gets one entry after TCRdb re-called the PCR reads with MiXCR. This sample has 98,000 or so distinct CDR3 sequences, with around a quarter found just once. Sequenced material: PBMCs, taken before TCRalphabeta/CD19-depleted stem cell transplant. Source of these receptors: a boy aged 2 to 9 with acute lymphoblastic leukemia, due to receive a stem cell transplant.

This CDR3 is CASSYFGTGNTEAFF. The CDR3 DNA sequence: TGTGCCAGCAGTTACTTCGGGACAGGGAACACTGAAGCTTTCTTT. This sequence joins TRBV6-5 and TRBJ1-1; TRBD1 matches 8 bases. V trimming: 1 base; J trimming: 1 base; junction bases outside the gene matches: 2. CDR1 and CDR2 (germline): MNHEY, SVGAGI. The CDR3 covers 15 residues.

At least ten counts were recorded for this clonotype. The chain combines TRBV18 with TRBJ2-7, with D uncertain. The CDR3 runs 9 residues. Per germline, CDR1 KGHSH and CDR2 LQKENI. Between the trimmed V and J ends, which lost 3 bases and 6 bases, there was a span of 0 bases. The CDR3 nucleotides are TGTGCCAGCTCACCCGAGCAGTACTTC. Its protein product is CASSPEQYF. Drawing the rest from reference TRBV18 and TRBJ2-7, the complete variable domain is NAGVMQNPRHLVRRRGQEARLRCSPMKGHSHVYWYRQLPEEGLKFMVYLQKENIIDESGMPKERFSAEFPKEGPSILRIQQVVRGDSAAYFCASSPEQYFGPGTRLTVT.

V and J are TRBV24-1 and TRBJ2-1, with TRBD2 identical over 7 bases. Germline CDR1 is KGHDR and CDR2 is SFDVKD. The CDR3 length is 14 residues. V was clipped by 2 bases and J by 10 bases; unmatched bases: 7. The CDR3 here is CATSDYLAESEQFF. CDR3 DNA: TGTGCCACCAGTGATTACCTAGCGGAGTCAGAGCAGTTCTTC.

The chain has TRBV4-1 and TRBJ2-5, with D uncertain. The length of the CDR3 is 13 residues. The V gene's germline CDR1 is MGHRA and CDR2 YSYEKL. V dropped 1 base and J dropped 5 bases, with 8 bases sitting between them. CDR3 bases: TGCGCCAGCAGCCAAGCGGGTGGCGAGACCCAGTACTTC. Encoded protein: CASSQAGGETQYF.

This clonotype appeared a few times. The chain employs TRBV28 and TRBJ2-7; possible D gene TRBD1, 5 bases. The CDR3 sequence is 16 residues long. Trimming stripped 4 bases from V and 1 base from J, with 17 bases between. Germline CDR1 MDHEN, CDR2 SYDVKM. CDR3 protein: CASSSLARALSYEQYF. The CDR3, as DNA: TGTGCCAGCAGTTCATTGGCCAGGGCCCTTTCCTACGAGCAGTACTTC.

J is TRBJ2-1 and V is TRBV5-8, with D perhaps matching TRBD2 (6 bases). Trimming pared 0 bases from V and 6 bases from J, leaving 16 bases between. The CDR3 loop spans 16 amino acids. Germline CDR1 reads SGHTS; CDR2 reads YDEGEE. The chain's CDR3 is CASSLERGGGANEQFF. CDR3 DNA: TGTGCCAGCAGCTTGGAACGTGGCGGAGGGGCCAATGAGCAGTTCTTC.

The J gene is TRBJ1-2, the V gene TRBV20-1; tentatively, D is TRBD1 (5 bases). Trimming removed 0 bases from V and 8 bases from J, with 16 bases in between. Germline assignment: CDR1 DFQATT and CDR2 SNEGSKA (reference sequence). The CDR3 contains 14 residues. The CDR3 spells CSARDIGGLRGYTF. CDR3 nucleotides: TGCAGTGCTAGAGATATTGGGGGATTGAGGGGCTACACCTTC.

This rearrangement joins TRBV5-1 to TRBJ2-3; TRBD1 is a possible D gene (6 bases). V lost 0 bases and J 1 base, leaving 15 bases between the germline ends. The CDR3 is made up of 17 amino acids. Germline lookup yields CDR1 SGHRS and CDR2 YFSETQ. CDR3 bases: TGCGCCAGCAGCTTGGTAGGTTCGTCAGGGGGCACAGATACGCAGTATTTT. It is translated as CASSLVGSSGGTDTQYF.

This clonotype appeared a few times. The chain recombines TRBV7-2 with TRBJ2-3; 10 nucleotides align to TRBD2. V shed 6 bases, J shed 6 bases, and the junction held 9 bases outside the gene matches. CDR1 is SGHTA, CDR2 FQGNSA, per germline. The CDR3 covers 15 residues. CDR3 protein: CASRPGTSDLDTQYF. The CDR3 DNA reads as TGTGCCAGCAGACCCGGGACTAGCGACTTGGATACGCAGTATTTT.

This clonotype was recorded many times. This sequence joins TRBV11-2 and TRBJ2-1; 9 nucleotides match TRBD1. The junction had 4 bases not matched to a gene; V was cut back by 1 base and J by 6 bases. CDR1 is SGHAT, CDR2 FQNNGV, per germline. This CDR3 spans 15 amino acids. The CDR3 reads CASSLGDRDLNEQFF. The CDR3 DNA follows: TGTGCCAGCAGCTTAGGGGACAGGGACCTCAATGAGCAGTTCTTC. Filled out from reference TRBV11-2 and TRBJ2-1, the complete variable domain reads EAGVAQSPRYKIIEKRQSVAFWCNPISGHATLYWYQQILGQGPKLLIQFQNNGVVDDSQLPKDRFSAERLKGVDSTLKIQPAKLEDSAVYLCASSLGDRDLNEQFFGPGTRLTVL.

The chain has TRBV24-1 and TRBJ1-5; D might be TRBD1 (5 bases). V lost 1 base and J 2 bases, leaving 5 bases between the germline ends. The CDR3 has 14 residues. CDR1 is KGHDR and CDR2 is SFDVKD in the germline V gene. CDR3 loop: CATSDLQGNQPQHF. CDR3 bases: TGTGCCACCAGTGATTTACAGGGCAATCAGCCCCAGCATTTT.

In its sample, this clonotype was seen once. The chain carries TRBV4-1 and TRBJ2-7, with D possibly being TRBD2 (6 bases). Trimming cost V 5 bases and J 4 bases, with 18 bases left between them. Germline assignment: CDR1 MGHRA and CDR2 YSYEKL. The CDR3 extends over 15 amino acids. The CDR3 DNA reads as TGCGCCAGCAGCTCCCCGGGTGAGGGGAGGTACGAGCAGTACTTC. It translates to CASSSPGEGRYEQYF.

In this sample, this clonotype turned up a few times. V usage is TRBV18 and J usage is TRBJ2-1; no reliable D call. CDR1 and CDR2 from the germline V gene are KGHSH and LQKENI. CDR3 length: 13 amino acids. The V end lost 0 bases, the J end lost 3 bases, and 3 bases lay between the germline ends. CDR3: CASSPPDYNEQFF. CDR3 sequence (DNA): TGTGCCAGCTCACCACCGGACTACAATGAGCAGTTCTTC.

This rearrangement joins TRBV25-1 to TRBJ1-4; D gene unclear. V lost 3 bases, J lost 8 bases, and 13 bases lay in between. The CDR3 spans 14 residues. Looked up from germline, CDR1 is MGHDK and CDR2 is SYGVNS. CDR3 region: CASSDPGPDEKLFF. The CDR3 bases are TGTGCCAGCAGTGATCCTGGGCCCGACGAAAAACTGTTTTTT.

This clonotype was found many times. The rearrangement uses TRBV20-1 and TRBJ2-7; TRBD1 is a possible D gene (6 bases). Germline CDR1 and CDR2: DFQATT and SNEGSKA (reference sequence). Trimming stripped 6 bases from V and 3 bases from J, with 12 bases between. The CDR3 has 12 amino acids. The CDR3 nucleotides read TGCAGTGCACAGGGTGACAGCTACGAGCAGTACTTC. It encodes CSAQGDSYEQYF.

This clonotype was seen many times. The J gene is TRBJ2-5, the V gene TRBV6-2 or TRBV6-3; a possible D gene is TRBD2 (5 bases). The length of the CDR3 is 14 residues. CDR1 and CDR2 from the germline V gene are MNHEY and SVGEGT. V was cut by 5 bases and J by 5 bases, with 15 bases left in between. The CDR3 loop is CASSRTLEAETQYF. The CDR3 bases are TGTGCCAGCAGTCGGACTCTAGAGGCGGAGACCCAGTACTTC.

This clonotype was seen more than once but under ten times. The chain combines TRBV24-1 with TRBJ2-5; TRBD2 aligns across 7 bases. The CDR3 extends over 16 amino acids. J lost 5 bases, V lost 7 bases, and 15 bases had no gene match. Germline V gene data show CDR1 as KGHDR and CDR2 as SFDVKD. CDR3 loop: CATSGESSGRLETQYF. CDR3 nucleotides: TGTGCCACCAGCGGGGAGTCTAGCGGACGCCTGGAGACCCAGTACTTC.

The chain has TRBV6-1 and TRBJ2-6; 9 positions match TRBD1. In germline, CDR1 is MNHNS, CDR2 SASEGT. V gave up 9 bases and J gave up 1 base; unmatched junction bases: 4. The CDR3 consists of 15 residues. The CDR3 sequence: CASGQGQSGANVLTF. The DNA of the CDR3 is TGTGCCAGTGGACAGGGGCAATCTGGGGCCAACGTCCTGACTTTC.

In its sample, this clonotype was seen a few times. The chain employs TRBV4-3 and TRBJ2-3; 7 bases align to TRBD2. The CDR3 length is 18 residues. CDR1 and CDR2 from the germline V gene are LGHNA and YSLEER. V lost 2 bases to trimming and J lost 1 base; unmatched junction nucleotides: 12. The CDR3 bases are TGCGCCAGCAGCCAAAGCCAGCAGTCCGCGGGGGGCACAGATACGCAGTATTTT. This sequence encodes CASSQSQQSAGGTDTQYF.

This clonotype was seen only a few times. V usage is TRBV20-1 and J usage is TRBJ1-6; D gene unclear. From germline, CDR1 is DFQATT and CDR2 SNEGSKA (reference sequence). The CDR3 extends over 13 amino acids. Trimming removed 0 bases from V and 8 bases from J, with 8 bases in between. The CDR3 reads CSARDQLDSPLHF. The DNA for the CDR3 is TGCAGTGCTAGAGATCAGCTCGATTCACCCCTCCACTTT.

The genes are TRBV29-1 and TRBJ2-1; 9 bases are a match to TRBD1. Germline lookup yields CDR1 SQVTM and CDR2 ANQGSEA. Trimming cost V 0 bases and J 4 bases; bases outside gene matches: 4. This CDR3 is built from 15 residues. CDR3 in DNA: TGCAGCGTTGAAGAGCCGGGACAGGGATACAATGAGCAGTTCTTC. This codes for CSVEEPGQGYNEQFF.

The V gene is TRBV25-1, the J gene TRBJ1-2; a weak D match, TRBD1 (5 bases). V was trimmed by 6 bases and J by 5 bases, leaving 7 bases between them. Germline V lookup: CDR1 MGHDK, CDR2 SYGVNS. The CDR3 is made up of 11 amino acids. The CDR3 is CASSREYGYTF. Written as DNA, the CDR3 is TGTGCCAGCAGCAGGGAATATGGCTACACCTTC.

A few counts support this clonotype. This chain uses TRBV4-1 with TRBJ2-1, with TRBD2 identical over 8 bases. The CDR3 is 16 residues long. The germline V gene has CDR1 MGHRA and CDR2 YSYEKL. Trimming at V came to 1 base and at J to 14 bases, leaving 16 bases not matched to a gene. CDR3 bases: TGCGCCAGCAGCCAAGGGGCACTTACTAGCGGAGCTAGGGAGTTCTTC. Its translation: CASSQGALTSGAREFF.

This clonotype has a handful of counts. CDR3 protein: CASSPFGRAGSTEAFF. The CDR3 region has the DNA TGTGCCAGCAGTCCCTTCGGACGGGCGGGGTCCACTGAAGCTTTCTTT. This chain uses TRBV27 with TRBJ1-1; D remains unclear. The V gene lost 5 bases and the J gene lost 4 bases, with 20 bases spanning the gap. The germline CDR1 and CDR2 sequences are MNHEY and SMNVEV (reference sequence). CDR3 length: 16 amino acids.